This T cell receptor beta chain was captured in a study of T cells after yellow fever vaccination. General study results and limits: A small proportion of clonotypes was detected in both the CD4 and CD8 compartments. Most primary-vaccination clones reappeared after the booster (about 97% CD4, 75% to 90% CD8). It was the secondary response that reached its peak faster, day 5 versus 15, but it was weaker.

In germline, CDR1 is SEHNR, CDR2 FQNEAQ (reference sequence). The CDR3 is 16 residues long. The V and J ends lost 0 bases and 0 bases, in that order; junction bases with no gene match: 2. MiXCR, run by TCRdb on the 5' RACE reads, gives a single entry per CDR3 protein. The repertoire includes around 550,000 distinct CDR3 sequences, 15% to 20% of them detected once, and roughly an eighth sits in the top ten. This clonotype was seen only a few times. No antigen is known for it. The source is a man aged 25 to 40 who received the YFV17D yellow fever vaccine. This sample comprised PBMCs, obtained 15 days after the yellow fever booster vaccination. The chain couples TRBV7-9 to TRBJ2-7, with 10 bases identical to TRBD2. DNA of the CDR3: TGTGCCAGCAGCTTAGCTGGGACTAGCGTCTCCTACGAGCAGTACTTC. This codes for CASSLAGTSVSYEQYF.